This is a list of T cell receptor beta chains from one sample in a study of cytomegalovirus exposure and HLA in healthy donors. Method: immunoSEQ multiplex PCR; TCRdb's copy keeps in-frame clones and lacks some. Here the sample spans approximately 170,000 clones, 75% to 90% being singletons. Sequencing input: PBMCs. All receptors come from a human donor in good health. The CDR3 runs from the conserved cysteine through the conserved F or W. The D gene is left open where the match is weak. The size entry is marked missing in some rows and otherwise reads once, few, many or a size class.

D	V	J	length	size	DNA	CDR3
-	TRBV6-1	TRBJ1-3	14	-	TGTGCCAGCAGGGTACAGCTGGGCGGAAACACCATATATTTT	CASRVQLGGNTIYF
TRBD2	TRBV4-2	TRBJ2-7	16	medium-sized	TGTGCCAGCAGCCAAGAGGGTAGCGGGGGGCCCTACGAGCAGTACTTC	CASSQEGSGGPYEQYF
-	TRBV2	TRBJ1-1	13	-	TGTGCCACCAACCTCGGGGGAAACACTGAAGCTTTCTTT	CATNLGGNTEAFF
-	TRBV5-4	TRBJ2-1	15	few	TGTGCCAGCAGCTTGGTTAGGGGCGAGTACAATGAGCAGTTCTTC	CASSLVRGEYNEQFF
-	TRBV7-9	TRBJ1-5	14	few	TGTGCCAGCAGCTTAGATCCGGGCAATCAGCCCCAGCATTTT	CASSLDPGNQPQHF
-	TRBV27	TRBJ1-2	13	-	TGTGCCAGCAGTTTAGGTGGGGCGGAAGGCTACACCTTC	CASSLGGAEGYTF
TRBD1	TRBV5-1	TRBJ1-4	16	-	TGCGCCAGCAGCTTGGGGGGACAGGGGGCTAATGAAAAACTGTTTTTT	CASSLGGQGANEKLFF
-	TRBV30	TRBJ1-1	15	few	TGTGCCTGGACCCACCAGGTGGTGGGGAACACTGAAGCTTTCTTT	CAWTHQVVGNTEAFF
TRBD1	TRBV29-1	TRBJ2-2	14	-	TGCAGCGTTAGGACAGGGGGGTCCACCGGGGAGCTGTTTTTT	CSVRTGGSTGELFF
TRBD1	TRBV4-2	TRBJ1-4	15	-	TGTGCCAGCAGCCGATTTGGGACAGGAGTGGAAAAACTGTTTTTT	CASSRFGTGVEKLFF
-	TRBV13	TRBJ2-7	13	-	TGTGCCAGCAGCGACGGAGCGGTCCACGAGCAGTACTTC	CASSDGAVHEQYF
TRBD1	TRBV2	TRBJ1-1	14	-	TGTGCCAGCATCCTACAGGGGGAAGGGACTGAAGCTTTCTTT	CASILQGEGTEAFF
-	TRBV19	TRBJ1-1	14	once	TGTGCCAGTAGACCTACAGGCCCGAACACTGAAGCTTTCTTT	CASRPTGPNTEAFF
-	TRBV21-1	TRBJ1-5	12	once	TGTGCCAGCACTGGGGGGAGTCAGCCCCAGCATTTT	CASTGGSQPQHF
-	TRBV5-4	TRBJ2-7	15	-	TGTGCCAGCAGCTTGTCACAGGGAGAACCCTACGAGCAGTACTTC	CASSLSQGEPYEQYF
TRBD2	TRBV5-4	TRBJ2-1	13	-	TGTGCCAGCTTTAGCGGGGAATACAATGAGCAGTTCTTC	CASFSGEYNEQFF
TRBD1	TRBV5-6	TRBJ2-7	16	few	TGTGCCAGCAGCTTAGGGACAGGGGCGGTCCCCTACGAGCAGTACTTC	CASSLGTGAVPYEQYF
-	TRBV27	TRBJ2-1	13	-	TGTGCCAGTAGACCGAGTAGCTCGGTTGAGCAGTTCTTC	CASRPSSSVEQFF
TRBD1	TRBV6-1	TRBJ1-2	12	-	TGTGCCAGCGGTGGGAACAGGGGGTTTTTTATCTTC	CASGGNRGFFIF
TRBD1	TRBV11-3	TRBJ2-1	15	-	TGTGCCAGCAGTTCCAGGGACAGCATAAACAATGAGCAGTTCTTC	CASSSRDSINNEQFF